The clone carrying this TCR beta chain showed up just a few times. No antigen is known for it. Trimming removed 1 base from V and 3 bases from J, with 15 bases in between. There are 15 residues in the CDR3. Germline CDR1 is SQVTM and CDR2 is ANQGSEA. Using immunoSEQ multiplex PCR, the repertoire was profiled, and TCRdb retains in-frame clones only, with some absent. Here the sample spans 180,000 or so clones, under 95% being singletons. The data belong to a study of T cell responses to AZD1222 COVID-19 vaccine. Overall study findings and caveats: Two AZD1222 administrations were followed by greater Spike-specific TCR breadth and depth. Of spike-specific TCRs, nearly half reportedly target regions left unmutated in variants. Repertoires were collected only later (after the peak T cell response had occurred).

The source material was peripheral blood, sampled 28 days after the second AZD1222 dose. The origin of this receptor is an adult who received the AZD1222 COVID-19 vaccine. The chain employs TRBV29-1 and TRBJ1-2; the D is unclear. The CDR3 is CSVEGLPGPHYGYTF. In DNA, the CDR3 is TGCAGCGTTGAAGGACTACCAGGACCTCACTATGGCTACACCTTC.